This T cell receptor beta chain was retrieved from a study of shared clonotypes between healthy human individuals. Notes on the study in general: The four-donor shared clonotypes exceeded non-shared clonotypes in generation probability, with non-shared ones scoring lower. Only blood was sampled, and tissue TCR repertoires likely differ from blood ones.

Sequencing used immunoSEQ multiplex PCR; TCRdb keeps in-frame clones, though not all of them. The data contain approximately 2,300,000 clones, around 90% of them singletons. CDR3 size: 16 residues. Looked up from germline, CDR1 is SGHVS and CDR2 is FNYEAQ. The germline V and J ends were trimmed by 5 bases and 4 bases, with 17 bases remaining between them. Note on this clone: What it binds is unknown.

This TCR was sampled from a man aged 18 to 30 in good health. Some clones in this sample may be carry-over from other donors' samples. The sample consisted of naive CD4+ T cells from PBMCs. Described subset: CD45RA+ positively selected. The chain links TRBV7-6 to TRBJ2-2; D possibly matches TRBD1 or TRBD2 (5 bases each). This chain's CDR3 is CASSMWTVGTTGELFF. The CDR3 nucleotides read TGTGCCAGCAGCATGTGGACCGTGGGGACCACCGGGGAGCTGTTTTTT.